This entry lists 23 T cell receptor beta chains sequenced from one sample in a study of T cells after posttransplantation cyclophosphamide. Sequenced by immunoSEQ multiplex PCR; TCRdb stores in-frame clones only, minus some. The sample holds 44,000 or so clones, and no clone turns up only once. Sequenced input: PBMCs. The source is a middle-aged man in good health, CMV-negative, and a related stem cell transplant donor.

This clone was counted many times. The J gene is TRBJ2-2, the V gene TRBV28, with a weak D call TRBD2 (5 bases). CDR1 is MDHEN, CDR2 SYDVKM, per germline. V was cut by 6 bases and J by 3 bases, with 23 bases left in between. This CDR3 comprises 18 residues. The CDR3 here is CASSQTTPTAEDTGELFF. CDR3 sequence (DNA): TGTGCCAGCAGCCAAACTACCCCTACGGCGGAGGACACCGGGGAGCTGTTTTTT.

This clone was seen repeatedly, ten times or more. The chain uses TRBV14 and TRBJ2-7, with TRBD1 as a possible D gene (5 bases). The germline V and J ends were trimmed by 3 bases and 7 bases, with 19 bases remaining between them. The CDR3 spans 15 residues. Germline V gene sequence: CDR1 SGHDN, CDR2 FVKESK. The CDR3 spells CASSHLLFQGREQYF. CDR3 coding DNA: TGTGCCAGCAGCCACCTTCTCTTTCAGGGTCGGGAGCAGTACTTC.

There are many counts of this clone. At one end the junction does not follow the germline gene, possibly because of a read error. The chain is built from TRBV5-1 and TRBJ2-7; 9 nucleotides line up with TRBD1. CDR1 and CDR2 from the germline V gene are SGHRS and YFSETQ. There are 15 residues in the CDR3. This chain's CDR3 is CASSLTGTGIVVEDF. The CDR3 coding sequence is TGCGCCAGCAGTCTGACCGGGACAGGGATAGTAGTCGAGGACTTC.

This clone was detected ten times or more. J is TRBJ2-2 and V is TRBV4-3; D is unresolved. V was trimmed by 0 bases and J by 4 bases, leaving 12 bases between them. This CDR3 contains 16 residues. Germline assignment: CDR1 LGHNA and CDR2 YSLEER. The CDR3 sequence is CASSQDRGFSTGELFF. The CDR3 DNA sequence: TGCGCCAGCAGCCAAGATCGAGGATTCTCCACCGGGGAGCTGTTTTTT.

This clone was seen many times. The chain is built from TRBV19 and TRBJ1-1; D remains ambiguous. V lost 1 base and J lost 6, with 12 bases in between. The CDR3 covers 14 residues. The germline V gene encodes CDR1 LNHDA and CDR2 SQIVND (reference sequence). The CDR3 DNA reads as TGTGCCAGTAGTATAGGCGAGCGCGGGCCTGAAGCTTTCTTT. Its translation is CASSIGERGPEAFF.

This clone was counted at least ten times. The V gene is TRBV9, the J gene TRBJ2-6; 11 positions agree with TRBD2. The V gene's germline CDR1 is SGDLS and CDR2 YYNGEE. This CDR3 comprises 21 residues. Unmatched junction bases numbered 16, after V lost 4 bases and J lost 1 base. The CDR3 is CASSTRLAGTTLGSGANVLTF. In DNA form, the CDR3 reads TGTGCCAGCAGCACCCGACTAGCGGGGACTACCTTGGGGTCTGGGGCCAACGTCCTGACTTTC.

This clone was seen repeatedly, ten times or more. The genes are TRBV10-2 and TRBJ2-7; D is possibly TRBD2 (5 bases). The CDR3 is 16 residues long. Trimming pared 3 bases from V and 0 bases from J, leaving 15 bases between. Germline lookup yields CDR1 WSHSY and CDR2 SAAADI. In nucleotides, the CDR3 is TGCGCCAGCAGTGAAGTGATTGGCGGGCTCTCCTACGAGCAGTACTTC. Its protein product is CASSEVIGGLSYEQYF.

There are many counts of this clone. The chain combines TRBV4-3 with TRBJ2-7; unclear D gene. Deletions cut 4 bases from V and 3 bases from J, with 10 bases between. The CDR3 covers 13 residues. Germline V lookup: CDR1 LGHNA, CDR2 YSLEER. CDR3 in amino acids: CASSRDPFYEQYF. The DNA of the CDR3 is TGCGCCAGCAGCCGAGACCCCTTCTACGAGCAGTACTTC.

This clone was seen repeatedly, ten times or more. V and J are TRBV7-9 and TRBJ2-6; the match to TRBD1 covers 7 bases. The CDR3 loop spans 15 amino acids. Germline V CDR1 and CDR2: SEHNR, FQNEAQ (reference sequence). The ends lost 4 bases at V and 4 bases at J; junction bases unmatched: 4. The CDR3 region has the DNA TGTGCCAGCAGCTCGACAGGGACAGGGGCCAACGTCCTGACTTTC. It yields the protein CASSSTGTGANVLTF.

This clone was detected ten times or more. This chain uses TRBV7-9 with TRBJ2-1, with D maybe TRBD1 (7 bases). The CDR3 has 18 residues. CDR1 and CDR2 (germline): SEHNR, FQNEAQ (reference sequence). The V end was cut by 1 base, the J end by 0 bases, with 16 bases between. Here the CDR3 DNA reads TGTGCCAGCAGCTTAGGCGCGGGACAGCGGATCTCCTACAATGAGCAGTTCTTC. As protein: CASSLGAGQRISYNEQFF.

This clone was picked up many times. This chain links TRBV29-1 with TRBJ2-7; D might be TRBD1 (6 bases). The CDR3 has 13 residues. Germline CDR1 SQVTM, CDR2 ANQGSEA. Written as DNA, the CDR3 is TGCAGTACAACAGGGAGCAGAACCTACGAGCAGTACTTC. Residues: CSTTGSRTYEQYF.

This clone was picked up many times. V and J are TRBV30 and TRBJ1-4; 7 nucleotides match TRBD1. V shed 2 bases, J shed 6 bases, and the junction held 3 bases outside the gene matches. This CDR3 has 13 amino acids. Germline values: CDR1 GTSNPN, CDR2 SVGIG (reference sequence). As DNA, the CDR3 is TGTGCCTGGAGTTTTCAGGGGGATGAAAAACTGTTTTTT. Translating it yields CAWSFQGDEKLFF.

This clone was counted many times. This chain uses TRBV5-6 with TRBJ1-5; D is uncertain. Germline lookup yields CDR1 SGHDT and CDR2 YYEEEE. The V and J ends lost 4 bases and 9 bases respectively, with 14 bases between them. The CDR3 contains 13 residues. CDR3 residues: CASSAGLFGPQHF. CDR3 bases: TGTGCCAGCAGCGCGGGCCTCTTTGGGCCCCAGCATTTT.

This clone has ten or more counts. V gene TRBV6-4 combines with J gene TRBJ1-2; TRBD1 aligns across 10 bases. Germline V gives CDR1 MRHNA, CDR2 SNTAGT. The CDR3 is 14 residues long. V gave up 5 bases and J gave up 4 bases; unmatched junction bases: 4. The CDR3, as DNA: TGTGCCAGCAGTCCGGGACAGGGGACCTATGGCTACACCTTC. Translation gives CASSPGQGTYGYTF.

This clone was seen ten or more times. The gene calls are TRBV7-2 and TRBJ2-1, with TRBD2 matching 7 bases. The CDR3 contains 13 residues. CDR1 is SGHTA and CDR2 is FQGNSA in the germline V gene. V shed 5 bases and J 10 bases; nucleotides not matched to a gene: 8. The CDR3 sequence: CASSLGGSGEQFF. The CDR3 bases are TGTGCCAGCAGCCTGGGGGGGTCCGGGGAGCAGTTCTTC.

In its sample, this clone was seen many times. The chain combines TRBV9 with TRBJ2-7; maybe TRBD2 (5 bases). There are 12 residues in the CDR3. In germline, CDR1 is SGDLS, CDR2 YYNGEE. With 3 bases removed from V and 5 bases from J, the gap between germline ends came to 9 bases. The DNA for the CDR3 is TGTGCCAGCAGCGGGAGCGGTGACGAGCAGTACTTC. Translated, it gives CASSGSGDEQYF.

This clone has just a few counts. V is TRBV6-1 and J is TRBJ1-6; weak D call: TRBD1 (5 bases). V was trimmed by 4 bases and J by 1 base, leaving 11 bases between them. CDR3 length equals 16 residues. From germline, CDR1 is MNHNS and CDR2 SASEGT. The CDR3 spells CASSVPDTSYNSPLHF. CDR3 DNA: TGTGCCAGCAGTGTTCCGGACACGTCCTATAATTCACCCCTCCACTTT.

This clone was detected many times. The chain recombines TRBV7-2 with TRBJ1-1, with D maybe TRBD1 (6 bases). The CDR3 is made up of 15 amino acids. Trimming cost V 4 bases and J 1 base, with 13 bases left between them. Germline V lookup: CDR1 SGHTA, CDR2 FQGNSA. The DNA for the CDR3 is TGTGCCAGCAGCTCCCAGGGGCGATCGAACACTGAAGCTTTCTTT. This codes for CASSSQGRSNTEAFF. Combining the CDR3 with reference TRBV7-2 and TRBJ1-1 gives the whole variable domain GAGVSQSPSNKVTEKGKDVELRCDPISGHTALYWYRQSLGQGLEFLIYFQGNSAPDKSGLPSDRFSAERTGGSVSTLTIQRTQQEDSAVYLCASSSQGRSNTEAFFGQGTRLTVV.

This clone was recorded many times. The chain links TRBV4-1 to TRBJ1-2; D is uncertain. Germline-derived CDR1 and CDR2 are MGHRA and YSYEKL. This CDR3 has 15 residues. Trimming took off 0 bases at V and 8 bases at J, with 16 bases between the two ends. The CDR3: CASSQDLGSGGGYTF. In DNA form, the CDR3 reads TGCGCCAGCAGCCAAGACCTCGGCAGTGGAGGGGGCTACACCTTC.

The table lists this clone with many counts. The rearrangement joins TRBV7-9 to TRBJ2-7; tentative D call: TRBD1 (6 bases). Germline CDR1 reads SEHNR; CDR2 reads FQNEAQ (reference sequence). CDR3 length: 14 residues. V dropped 8 bases and J dropped 3 bases, with 17 bases sitting between them. The CDR3 coding sequence is TGTGCCAGCGAGAAGTCAGCAGGGGACTACGAGCAGTACTTC. This encodes CASEKSAGDYEQYF. The full variable domain, completed using reference TRBV7-9 and TRBJ2-7, is DTGVSQNPRHKITKRGQNVTFRCDPISEHNRLYWYRQTLGQGPEFLTYFQNEAQLEKSRLLSDRFSAERPKGSFSTLEIQRTEQGDSAMYLCASEKSAGDYEQYFGPGTRLTVT.

This clone showed up many times. The chain uses TRBV2 and TRBJ1-4, with 8 bases lining up with TRBD1. From germline, CDR1 is SNHLY and CDR2 FYNNEI. The CDR3 loop spans 16 amino acids. With V trimmed by 5 bases and J by 3 bases, 8 bases remained unmatched. DNA of the CDR3: TGTGCCAGCAGTTGGGACAGGCGCTCCTCTAATGAAAAACTGTTTTTT. It codes for CASSWDRRSSNEKLFF.

This clone showed up many times. The chain uses TRBV7-8 and TRBJ1-3; no definite D call. The CDR3 consists of 16 residues. The V gene's germline CDR1 is SGHVS and CDR2 FQNEAQ. V dropped 5 bases and J dropped 0 bases, with 14 bases sitting between them. CDR3 coding DNA: TGTGCCAGCAGCGACCCACGACGGAGCTCTGGAAACACCATATATTTT. Translation gives CASSDPRRSSGNTIYF.

This clone was found a few times. V is TRBV27 and J is TRBJ2-5; TRBD1 matches at 9 bases. The J call may be incorrect, as the DNA end agrees better with TRBJ2-7. There are 17 residues in the CDR3. Germline V gene data show CDR1 as MNHEY and CDR2 as SMNVEV (reference sequence). The CDR3 DNA is TGTGCCAGCAGGCTTATGGGATTAAGGGACAGGGACTACGAGCAGTACTTC. Protein sequence: CASRLMGLRDRDYEQYF.